This T cell receptor (beta chain) was identified in a study of blood T cell repertoires in COVID-19. Study summary: Samples taken during acute and convalescent COVID-19 were collected in the United States, Italy and Spain.

From germline, CDR1 is LGHDT and CDR2 YNNKEL (reference sequence). Trimming cost V 4 bases and J 2 bases, with 14 bases left between them. The CDR3 is 15 amino acids. Cohorts were based on clinical histories the participants reported. Using immunoSEQ multiplex PCR, the repertoire was profiled, and TCRdb retains in-frame clones only, with some absent. Of hundreds of thousands of clones in the sample, around nine tenths are singletons; the top ten hold 8.3%. The rearrangement joins TRBV3-1 (or the pseudogene TRBV3-2) to TRBJ1-2, with D perhaps matching TRBD1 (5 bases). What was sequenced was PBMCs or T cells enriched from blood (not recorded which). This sequence originates from a woman in her sixties or seventies who had recovered from COVID-19. The CDR3 is CASSRRSGGNYGYTF. CDR3 DNA: TGTGCCAGCAGCCGACGCTCTGGGGGGAACTATGGCTACACCTTC.